This TCR beta chain stems from a study of monozygotic twins with inflammatory bowel disease. Notes on the study in general: T cell subtypes were not distinguishable in this analysis.

The CDR3 contains 14 residues. Germline CDR1 is SQVTM and CDR2 is ANQGSEA. For each CDR3 protein, TCRdb gives one entry from its re-call of the 5' RACE reads, without DNA. Its table records about 350,000 distinct CDR3 sequences. A word on this clonotype: Its antigen remains unknown.

This clonotype was sampled from a human donor with ulcerative colitis or Crohn's disease, or a healthy co-twin of an affected twin (not recorded which). This chain links TRBV29-1 with TRBJ1-1; TCRdb picks TRBD1, but there is no DNA to check that call. The specimen sequenced was blood. The CDR3: CSVAKGGMNTEAFF. The variable domain in full, completed from reference TRBV29-1 and TRBJ1-1, reads SAVISQKPSRDICQRGTSLTIQCQVDSQVTMMFWYRQQPGQSLTLIATANQGSEATYESGFVIDKFPISRPNLTFSTLTVSNMSPEDSSIYLCSVAKGGMNTEAFFGQGTRLTVV.